This T cell receptor beta chain was documented in a study of radiotherapy plus CTLA-4 blockade in lung cancer. Study information: Disease control was present in more than 25% of patients, and objective responses in around 18%.

Between the trimmed V and J ends, which lost 2 bases and 5 bases, there was a span of 14 bases. This CDR3 contains 15 residues. Germline assignment: CDR1 MDHEN and CDR2 SYDVKM. TCRdb's table, derived via immunoSEQ multiplex PCR, lists solely in-frame clones and lacks some. In the table there are nearly 15,000 clones, roughly two thirds of which are singletons. Those with chemo-refractory metastatic non-small-cell lung cancer were treated with focal radiation combined with CTLA-4 blockade using ipilimumab. The source of this sequence is a human donor with non-small cell lung cancer whose response to radiotherapy plus ipilimumab could not be evaluated. This sample comprised peripheral blood, obtained from a patient treated with radiotherapy plus ipilimumab. V gene TRBV28 combines with J gene TRBJ2-3, with D maybe TRBD1 (6 bases). The CDR3 bases are TGTGCCAGCAGTTTAGGTGCACAGGGTGGAGATACGCAGTATTTT. Protein sequence: CASSLGAQGGDTQYF. Together with reference TRBV28 and TRBJ2-3, the CDR3 gives the full variable domain: DVKVTQSSRYLVKRTGEKVFLECVQDMDHENMFWYRQDPGLGLRLIYFSYDVKMKEKGDIPEGYSVSREKKERFSLILESASTNQTSMYLCASSLGAQGGDTQYFGPGTRLTVL.